This T cell receptor beta chain was identified in a study of cytomegalovirus exposure and HLA in healthy donors. About this clone: Its cognate antigen is unknown.

Trimming took 0 bases from V and 4 from J; bases not matched to a gene: 3. The CDR3 has 15 amino acids. Germline lookup yields CDR1 MGHRA and CDR2 YSYEKL. General observations from the study: Investigators reported 150 to 200 TCR beta chains as tied to cytomegalovirus. Productive status was seen about 90% or about 30% of the time for most TCR beta V segments in an earlier analysis.

PCR was performed using 60 Vbeta and 13 Jbeta primers. Assay: immunoSEQ multiplex PCR; the TCRdb copy retains only in-frame clones and omits some. The sample records over 120,000 clones, about 71% being singletons. This chain joins TRBV4-1 and TRBJ1-2, with 9 bases aligning to TRBD1. This TCR was sampled from a woman in her sixties or seventies in good health and CMV-seropositive. Input material: PBMCs. The CDR3 here is CASSQDTGGRYGYTF. The DNA for the CDR3 is TGCGCCAGCAGCCAAGACACAGGGGGCCGCTATGGCTACACCTTC.